Sequencing of this T cell receptor (beta chain) was carried out in a study of post-analysis software for immune sequencing data. Study summary: The patients showed relapsing-remitting, secondary progressive and progressive-relapsing multiple sclerosis courses. Study outcomes and limitations: Controls showed significantly higher normalized Chao1 diversity than did multiple sclerosis patients. The five TRBV segments detected at higher frequency in patients than in controls included TRBV5-6, TRBV5-1 and TRBV20-1.

Each TCR beta cDNA library carried unique molecular identifiers. TCRdb analysed the PCR reads with MiXCR anew, one entry per CDR3 protein. The sample contains hundreds of thousands of distinct CDR3 sequences, around 64% of which appear only once. Note on this clonotype: Its cognate antigen is unknown.

V dropped 6 bases and J dropped 7; count of bases not matched to a gene: 6. The CDR3 spans 14 residues. The germline V gene has CDR1 MNHEY and CDR2 SMNVEV (reference sequence). This chain uses TRBV27 with TRBJ2-1, with 10 bases identical to TRBD2. This receptor was obtained from a girl aged 2-15 years with multiple sclerosis. The sample consisted of blood. The CDR3 nucleotides read TGTGCCAGCAGCTCTAGCGGGAGACTTAATGAGCAGTTCTTC. Encoded protein: CASSSSGRLNEQFF.